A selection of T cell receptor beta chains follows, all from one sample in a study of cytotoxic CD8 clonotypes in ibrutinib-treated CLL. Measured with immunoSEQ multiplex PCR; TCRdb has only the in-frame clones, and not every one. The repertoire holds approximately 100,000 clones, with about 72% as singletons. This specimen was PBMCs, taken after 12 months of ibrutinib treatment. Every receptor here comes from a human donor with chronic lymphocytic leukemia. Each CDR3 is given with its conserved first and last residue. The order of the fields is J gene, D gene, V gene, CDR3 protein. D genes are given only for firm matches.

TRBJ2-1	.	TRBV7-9	CASSGGGSSYNEQFF
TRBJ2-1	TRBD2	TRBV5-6	CASYHRAGYNEQFF
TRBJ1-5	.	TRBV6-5	CASSTTGGNQPQHF
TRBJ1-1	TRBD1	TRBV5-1	CASSLDTRDRGSEAFF
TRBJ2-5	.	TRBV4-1	CASQGGETQYF
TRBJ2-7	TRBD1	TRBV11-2	CASSFDRAARSYEQYF
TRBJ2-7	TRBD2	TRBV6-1	CASSIQRGSYEQYF
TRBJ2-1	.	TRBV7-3	CASSPYATPNNEQFF
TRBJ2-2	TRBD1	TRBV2	CASSARQGATGELFF
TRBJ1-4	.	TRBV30	CAWTPPMGEKLFF
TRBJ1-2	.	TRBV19	CASSRTANYGYTF
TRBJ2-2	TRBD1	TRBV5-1	CASSLSRQGAGELFF
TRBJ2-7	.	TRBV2	CASNTASYEQYF
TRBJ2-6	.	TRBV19	CASRGGGSGANVLTF
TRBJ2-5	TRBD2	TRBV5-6	CASSLGTSAGETQYF